This TCR beta chain comes out of a study of blood T cell repertoires in COVID-19. Study as a whole: The United States, Italy and Spain were the sources of the acute and convalescent COVID-19 samples. In each case, the material was cDNA or gDNA derived from T cells, B-cell-depleted T cells, or PBMCs.

In the source study's methods: Amplification of reference gene primers provided the estimated nucleated cell counts. Libraries were prepared by immunoSEQ multiplex PCR; TCRdb keeps only in-frame clonotypes and omits some of them. V and J calls and clone size follow that table, whereas D and trimming were derived from the DNA. The profile covers around 50,000 clones, with more than 80% appearing a single time and 1.4% taken by the ten largest. Trimming cost V 5 bases and J 7 bases; bases outside gene matches: 11. The CDR3 is 14 residues long. Germline CDR1 is GTSNPN and CDR2 is SVGIG (reference sequence).

The source is a man aged 55 to 70 with acute or convalescent COVID-19. The V call is TRBV30, the J call TRBJ1-2; 9 bases fit TRBD1. The sequenced sample consisted of peripheral blood. The chain's CDR3 is CAWAPPGQGRGYTF. CDR3 DNA: TGTGCCTGGGCGCCACCGGGACAGGGACGTGGCTACACCTTC.